The next 20 T cell receptor beta chains were all read from a single sample in a study of cytomegalovirus exposure and HLA in healthy donors (dated by TCRdb to 2017 to 2019). The receptor library was made with the immunoSEQ multiplex PCR assay. A mixture of 60 forward primers for TCR Vbeta segments and 13 reverse primers for TCR Jbeta segments was used in the multiplex PCR. Held by TCRdb, this immuneACCESS table contains in-frame sequences only and omits some clones. Under half of the omission traces to an unresolved V gene where checked; the cause of the rest is unknown. This sample is represented by around 200,000 clones; about 86% of them were singletons. The ten largest make up around 0.31% of the sample. Sequencing used PBMCs. Source of these receptors: a woman in her 30s in good health and CMV-seronegative.

This chain connects TRBV28 to TRBJ2-1; 7 bases map to TRBD2. The germline CDR1 and CDR2 sequences are MDHEN and SYDVKM. CDR3 size: 15 residues. V lost 3 bases and J lost 7; bases outside the gene matches: 9. The CDR3 DNA reads as TGTGCCAGCAGTTTTCCCGGGGGAGGGATAAATGAGCAGTTCTTC. Its translation is CASSFPGGGINEQFF.

This rearrangement joins TRBV6-5 to TRBJ2-7; TRBD2 is a possible D gene (6 bases). This CDR3 spans 14 amino acids. Germline CDR1 is MNHEY and CDR2 is SVGAGI. Trimming pared 8 bases from V and 0 bases from J, leaving 14 bases between. The DNA for the CDR3 is TGTGCCAGCTGGGGACTTGGGGCCTCCTACGAGCAGTACTTC. It encodes CASWGLGASYEQYF.

V and J are TRBV30 and TRBJ2-5; D might be TRBD2 (6 bases). The J call is doubtful: the DNA matches TRBJ2-7 better. Germline assignment: CDR1 GTSNPN and CDR2 SVGIG (reference sequence). The CDR3 consists of 13 residues. CDR3 sequence (DNA): TGTGCCTGGAGTTTCGGGGGTAGTTACGAGCAGTACTTC. This translates into CAWSFGGSYEQYF.

CDR3 bases: TGCGCCAGCAGTCTAAACGGACGGGGTAGCACAGATACGCAGTATTTT. This encodes CASSLNGRGSTDTQYF. The chain couples TRBV5-1 to TRBJ2-3, with D possibly TRBD2 on 5 matching bases. This CDR3 has 16 amino acids. The V end lost 5 bases, the J end lost 0 bases, and 16 bases lay between the germline ends. Germline V gene lookup returns CDR1 SGHRS and CDR2 YFSETQ. Full variable domain (outside the CDR3, taken from reference TRBV5-1 and TRBJ2-3): KAGVTQTPRYLIKTRGQQVTLSCSPISGHRSVSWYQQTPGQGLQFLFEYFSETQRNKGNFPGRFSGRQFSNSRSEMNVSTLELGDSALYLCASSLNGRGSTDTQYFGPGTRLTVL.

A word on this clone: The junction departs from germline at one end; a sequencing error may be responsible. The chain couples TRBV7-7 to TRBJ1-1, with D perhaps matching TRBD1 (5 bases). Germline CDR1 and CDR2: SSHAT and FNYEAQ (reference sequence). The CDR3 loop spans 15 amino acids. CDR3 coding DNA: TGTGCTAGCAGCCCAGGACATAAACTGAACACTGAAGCTTTCTTT. Protein sequence: CASSPGHKLNTEAFF.

The chain is built from TRBV6-5 and TRBJ2-5; D is possibly TRBD2 (6 bases). CDR1 is MNHEY, CDR2 SVGAGI, per germline. The V end lost 2 bases, the J end lost 5 bases, and 12 bases lay between the germline ends. This CDR3 is 14 amino acids long. The CDR3 loop reads CASSYGGVGETQYF. CDR3 bases: TGTGCCAGCAGTTACGGCGGGGTCGGGGAGACCCAGTACTTC.

V and J are TRBV28 and TRBJ2-1, with D possibly TRBD1 on 6 matching bases. Deletions cut 8 bases from V and 14 bases from J, with 19 bases between. This CDR3 has 12 residues. Per germline, CDR1 MDHEN and CDR2 SYDVKM. The CDR3 DNA sequence: TGTGCCAGCTCGTCCCAAAACAGGGATGAGTTCTTC. Translated: CASSSQNRDEFF.

V gene TRBV29-1 combines with J gene TRBJ2-1; the match to TRBD2 covers 11 bases. Looked up from germline, CDR1 is SQVTM and CDR2 is ANQGSEA. There are 14 residues in the CDR3. The V segment lost 6 bases and the J segment 5 bases; nucleotides outside the gene matches: 6. CDR3 sequence: CSVPKGLADNEQFF. The CDR3 DNA reads TGCAGCGTCCCAAAGGGACTAGCGGACAATGAGCAGTTCTTC.

The chain is built from TRBV6-5 and TRBJ2-5; the D gene is possibly TRBD2 (6 bases). The CDR3 spans 13 residues. CDR1 is MNHEY and CDR2 is SVGAGI in the germline V gene. V gave up 5 bases and J gave up 0 bases, with 7 bases separating them. CDR3 DNA: TGTGCCAGCAGTCGGGGGAACCAAGAGACCCAGTACTTC. Protein: CASSRGNQETQYF.

The table lists this clone with a count of one. The V call is TRBV2, the J call TRBJ2-5, with 12 bases fitting TRBD2. CDR3 length: 17 amino acids. Germline loops: CDR1 SNHLY, CDR2 FYNNEI. Trimming cost V 3 bases and J 5 bases; bases outside gene matches: 10. CDR3 sequence: CASSDLLLAGGGETQYF. The CDR3 DNA sequence: TGTGCCAGCAGTGACCTCTTACTAGCGGGGGGTGGGGAGACCCAGTACTTC.

This clone has a handful of counts. The J gene is TRBJ2-1, the V gene TRBV7-3; TRBD1 aligns across 9 bases. V trimming: 4 bases; J trimming: 4 bases; junction bases outside the gene matches: 5. CDR3 size: 15 residues. Germline-derived CDR1 and CDR2 are SGHTA and FQGTGA. The CDR3 reads CASSSGTGKYNEQFF. DNA of the CDR3: TGTGCCAGCAGCTCAGGGACAGGGAAATACAATGAGCAGTTCTTC.

The chain links TRBV11-2 to TRBJ2-1; the D gene is possibly TRBD2 (6 bases). CDR3 length equals 17 residues. CDR1 and CDR2 from the germline V gene are SGHAT and FQNNGV. Trimming cost V 1 base and J 4 bases, with 17 bases left between them. This chain's CDR3 is CASSLGFGGAAYNEQFF. CDR3 DNA: TGTGCCAGCAGCTTAGGTTTTGGAGGGGCCGCATACAATGAGCAGTTCTTC.

CDR3 sequence: CASSVTGSPYGYTF. Here the CDR3 DNA reads TGTGCCAGCAGTGTGACAGGTTCCCCATATGGCTACACCTTC. The V and J genes are TRBV27 and TRBJ1-2; possibly TRBD1 for D (6 bases). V gave up 5 bases and J gave up 5 bases, with 15 bases separating them. CDR3 length: 14 amino acids. Germline V CDR1 and CDR2: MNHEY, SMNVEV (reference sequence).

The chain couples TRBV19 to TRBJ1-2; the D gene is possibly TRBD1 (5 bases). Germline CDR1 reads LNHDA; CDR2 reads SQIVND (reference sequence). Between the trimmed V and J ends, which lost 5 bases and 8 bases, there was a span of 18 bases. The CDR3 totals 14 residues. The CDR3: CASSPLGGDGGYTF. CDR3 in DNA: TGTGCCAGTAGTCCCCTGGGGGGGGACGGCGGCTACACCTTC.

V usage is TRBV5-6 and J usage is TRBJ2-3; D perhaps matches TRBD2 (5 bases). The V gene's germline CDR1 is SGHDT and CDR2 YYEEEE. The CDR3 is 15 amino acids. Trimming cost V 4 bases and J 4 bases, with 16 bases left between them. The chain's CDR3 is CASSGRSRGPDTQYF. CDR3 nucleotide sequence: TGTGCCAGCAGCGGCAGGTCCCGCGGGCCAGATACGCAGTATTTT.

The chain has TRBV20-1 and TRBJ1-2; D gene ambiguous. The CDR3 has 11 residues. Germline V gives CDR1 DFQATT, CDR2 SNEGSKA (reference sequence). Trimming took 6 bases from V and 5 from J, leaving 10 bases between them. Here the CDR3 reads CSAASWYGYTF. The CDR3 DNA follows: TGCAGTGCCGCCAGTTGGTATGGCTACACCTTC.

This sequence joins TRBV5-1 and TRBJ2-1, with TRBD2 as a possible D gene (5 bases). V was cut by 3 bases and J by 0 bases, with 10 bases left in between. The CDR3 covers 15 residues. The germline gives CDR1 SGHRS, CDR2 YFSETQ. The CDR3 sequence: CASSWRTDSYNEQFF. As DNA, the CDR3 is TGCGCCAGCAGCTGGAGGACGGACTCCTACAATGAGCAGTTCTTC.

The chain carries TRBV4-2 and TRBJ1-1; no reliable D call. The CDR3 loop spans 12 amino acids. Trimming left V 0 bases short and J 7 bases short, with 6 bases between. CDR1 is LGHNA, CDR2 YNFKEQ, per germline. DNA of the CDR3: TGTGCCAGCAGCCAAGATACCAGTGAAGCTTTCTTT. Its protein is CASSQDTSEAFF.

The chain combines TRBV27 with TRBJ2-1, with D possibly being TRBD1 (6 bases). Germline V gene data show CDR1 as MNHEY and CDR2 as SMNVEV (reference sequence). This CDR3 contains 15 residues. Deletions cut 5 bases from V and 0 bases from J, with 11 bases between. DNA for the CDR3: TGTGCCAGCAGTCTCACAGGGATCTCCTACAATGAGCAGTTCTTC. Translating gives CASSLTGISYNEQFF.

The rearrangement links TRBV6-1 to TRBJ2-2; no clear D gene. In germline, CDR1 is MNHNS, CDR2 SASEGT. CDR3 size: 14 residues. CDR3 loop: CATHQVPNTGELFF. CDR3 DNA: TGTGCTACCCACCAGGTACCGAACACCGGGGAGCTGTTTTTT.